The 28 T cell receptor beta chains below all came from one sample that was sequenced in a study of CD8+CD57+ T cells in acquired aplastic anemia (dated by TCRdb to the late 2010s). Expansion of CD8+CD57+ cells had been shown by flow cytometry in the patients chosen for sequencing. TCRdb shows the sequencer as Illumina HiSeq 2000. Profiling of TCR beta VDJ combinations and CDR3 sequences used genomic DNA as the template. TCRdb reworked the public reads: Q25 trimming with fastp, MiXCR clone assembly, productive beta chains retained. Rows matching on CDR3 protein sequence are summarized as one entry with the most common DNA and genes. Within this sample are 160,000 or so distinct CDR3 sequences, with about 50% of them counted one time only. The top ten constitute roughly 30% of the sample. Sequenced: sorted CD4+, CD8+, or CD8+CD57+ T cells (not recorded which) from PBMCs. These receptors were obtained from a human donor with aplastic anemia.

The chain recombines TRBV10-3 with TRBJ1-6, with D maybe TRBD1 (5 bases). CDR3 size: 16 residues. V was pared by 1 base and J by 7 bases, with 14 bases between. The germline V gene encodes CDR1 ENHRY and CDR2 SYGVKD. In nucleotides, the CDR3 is TGTGCCATCAGTGAGTTCAAAACCCGGGGGAATTCACCCCTCCACTTT. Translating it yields CAISEFKTRGNSPLHF.

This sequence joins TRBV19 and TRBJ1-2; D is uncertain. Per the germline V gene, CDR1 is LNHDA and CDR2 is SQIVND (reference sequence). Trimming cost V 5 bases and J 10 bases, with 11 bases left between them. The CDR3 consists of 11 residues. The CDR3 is CASSDTALYTF. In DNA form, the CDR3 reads TGTGCCAGTAGTGATACTGCCCTCTACACCTTC.

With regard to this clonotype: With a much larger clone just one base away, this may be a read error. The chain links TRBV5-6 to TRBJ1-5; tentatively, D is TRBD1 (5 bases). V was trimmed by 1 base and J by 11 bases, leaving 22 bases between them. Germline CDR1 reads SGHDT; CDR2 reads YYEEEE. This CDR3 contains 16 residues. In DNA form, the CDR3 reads TGTGCCAGCAGCTTGATGCAAAGACAGACCGCATCGACCCAGCATTTT. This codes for CASSLMQRQTASTQHF.

CDR3 DNA sequence: TGCAGCGTTCTTCGTCCAGGGCGGGAACCGGAGACCCAGTACTTC. Protein product: CSVLRPGREPETQYF. This chain connects TRBV29-1 to TRBJ2-5; D may be TRBD2 (6 bases). The CDR3 has 15 amino acids. V gave up 5 bases and J gave up 5 bases, with 21 bases separating them. Germline V lookup: CDR1 SQVTM, CDR2 ANQGSEA.

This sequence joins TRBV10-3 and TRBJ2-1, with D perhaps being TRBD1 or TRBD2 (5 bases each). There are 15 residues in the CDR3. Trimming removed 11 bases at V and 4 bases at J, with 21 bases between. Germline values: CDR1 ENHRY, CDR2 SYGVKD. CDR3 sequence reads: CAAGAADVTYNEQFF. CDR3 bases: TGTGCCGCCGGGGCTGCGGACGTCACATACAATGAGCAGTTCTTC.

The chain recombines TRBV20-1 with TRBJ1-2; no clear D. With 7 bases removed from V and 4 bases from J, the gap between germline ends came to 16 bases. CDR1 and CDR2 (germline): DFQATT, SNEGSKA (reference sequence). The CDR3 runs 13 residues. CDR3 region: CSVSGVEAYGYTF. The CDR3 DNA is TGCAGTGTTAGCGGGGTGGAGGCCTATGGCTACACCTTC.

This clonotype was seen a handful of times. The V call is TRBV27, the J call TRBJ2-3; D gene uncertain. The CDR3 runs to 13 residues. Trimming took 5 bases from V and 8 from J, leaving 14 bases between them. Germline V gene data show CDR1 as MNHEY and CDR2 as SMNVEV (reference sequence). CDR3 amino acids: CASSPLRLGTQYF. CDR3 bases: TGTGCCAGCAGTCCTCTGCGGCTGGGTACGCAGTATTTT.

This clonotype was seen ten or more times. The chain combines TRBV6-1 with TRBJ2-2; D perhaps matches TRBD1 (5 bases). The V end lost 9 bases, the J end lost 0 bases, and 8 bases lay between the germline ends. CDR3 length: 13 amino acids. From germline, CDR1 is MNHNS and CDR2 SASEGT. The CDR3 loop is CASGAANTGELFF. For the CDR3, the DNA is TGTGCCAGTGGGGCAGCGAACACCGGGGAGCTGTTTTTT.

CDR3 nucleotides: TGTGCCACCAGTGATTTGTGGACAGGGAAAGTTGGCTACACCTTC. It is translated as CATSDLWTGKVGYTF. This chain connects TRBV24-1 to TRBJ1-2; 8 positions match TRBD1. CDR1 is KGHDR and CDR2 is SFDVKD in the germline V gene. The V segment lost 0 bases and the J segment 7 bases; nucleotides outside the gene matches: 6. This CDR3 contains 15 residues.

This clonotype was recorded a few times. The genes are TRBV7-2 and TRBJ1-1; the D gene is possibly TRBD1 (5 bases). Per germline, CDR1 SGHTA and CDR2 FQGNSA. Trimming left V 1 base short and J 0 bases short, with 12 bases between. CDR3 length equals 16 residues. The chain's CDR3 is CASSLGVGGLNTEAFF. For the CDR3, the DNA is TGTGCCAGCAGCTTAGGCGTCGGGGGACTGAACACTGAAGCTTTCTTT.

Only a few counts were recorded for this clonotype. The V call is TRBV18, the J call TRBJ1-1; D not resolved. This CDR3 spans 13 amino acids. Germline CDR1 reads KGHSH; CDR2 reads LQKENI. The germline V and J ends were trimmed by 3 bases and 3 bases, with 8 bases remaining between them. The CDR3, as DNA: TGTGCCAGCTCACCGATGGATGACACTGAAGCTTTCTTT. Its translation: CASSPMDDTEAFF.

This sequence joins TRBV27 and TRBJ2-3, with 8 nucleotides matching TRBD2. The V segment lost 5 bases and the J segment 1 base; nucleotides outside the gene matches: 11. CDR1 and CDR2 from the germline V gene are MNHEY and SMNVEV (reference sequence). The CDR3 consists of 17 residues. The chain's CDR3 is CASSRVQRERGTDTQYF. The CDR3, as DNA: TGTGCCAGCAGTCGGGTTCAGCGGGAGAGGGGCACAGATACGCAGTATTTT.

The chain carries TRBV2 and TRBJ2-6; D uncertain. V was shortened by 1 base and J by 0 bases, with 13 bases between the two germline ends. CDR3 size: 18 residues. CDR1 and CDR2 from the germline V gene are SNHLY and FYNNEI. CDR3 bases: TGTGCCAGCAGTGAAGGTCCCCCTGACGACTCTGGGGCCAACGTCCTGACTTTC. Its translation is CASSEGPPDDSGANVLTF. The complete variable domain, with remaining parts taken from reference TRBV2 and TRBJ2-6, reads EPEVTQTPSHQVTQMGQEVILRCVPISNHLYFYWYRQILGQKVEFLVSFYNNEISEKSEIFDDQFSVERPDGSNFTLKIRSTKLEDSAMYFCASSEGPPDDSGANVLTFGAGSRLTVL.

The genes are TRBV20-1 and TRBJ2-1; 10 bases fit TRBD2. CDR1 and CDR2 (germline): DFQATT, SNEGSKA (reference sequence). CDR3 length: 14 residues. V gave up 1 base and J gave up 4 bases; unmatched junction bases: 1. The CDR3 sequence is CSARASGGYNEQFF. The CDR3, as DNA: TGCAGTGCTAGAGCTAGCGGGGGTTACAATGAGCAGTTCTTC.

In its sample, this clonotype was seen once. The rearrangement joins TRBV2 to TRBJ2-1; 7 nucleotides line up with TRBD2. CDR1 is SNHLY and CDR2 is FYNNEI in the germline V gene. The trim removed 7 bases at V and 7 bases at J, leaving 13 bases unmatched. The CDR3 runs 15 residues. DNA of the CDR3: TGTGCCAGCATCGTGGGAGGGTTTGTGGGGAATGAGCAGTTCTTC. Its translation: CASIVGGFVGNEQFF.

The CDR3, as DNA: TGTGCCACCAGTGAATTCCAGACCTCGGGCGAGCAGTACTTC. This codes for CATSEFQTSGEQYF. The chain recombines TRBV24-1 with TRBJ2-7, with no clear D. This CDR3 is built from 14 residues. The germline V gene encodes CDR1 KGHDR and CDR2 SFDVKD. V dropped 4 bases and J dropped 6 bases, with 15 bases sitting between them.

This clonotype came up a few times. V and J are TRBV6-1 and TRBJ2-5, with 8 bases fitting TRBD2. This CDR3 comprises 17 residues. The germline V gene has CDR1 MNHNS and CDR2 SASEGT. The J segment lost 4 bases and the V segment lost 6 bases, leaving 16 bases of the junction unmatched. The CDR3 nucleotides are TGTGCCAGCAGCCGAGACAGCTTAAGTAGCGGGACAGAGACCCAGTACTTC. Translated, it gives CASSRDSLSSGTETQYF.

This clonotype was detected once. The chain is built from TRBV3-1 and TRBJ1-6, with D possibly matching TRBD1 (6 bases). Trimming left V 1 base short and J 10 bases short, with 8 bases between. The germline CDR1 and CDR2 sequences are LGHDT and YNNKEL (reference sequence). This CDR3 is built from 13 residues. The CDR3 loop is CASSQGQVSPLHF. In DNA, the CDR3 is TGTGCCAGCAGCCAAGGACAGGTGTCACCCCTCCACTTT.

DNA of the CDR3: TGTGCCAGCAGCTTCGCTGGCAATCAGCCCCAGCATTTT. It encodes CASSFAGNQPQHF. The chain recombines TRBV7-6 with TRBJ1-5; D unresolved. The CDR3 has 13 residues. V was clipped by 3 bases and J by 2 bases, with 5 bases between them. CDR1 is SGHVS, CDR2 FNYEAQ, per germline.

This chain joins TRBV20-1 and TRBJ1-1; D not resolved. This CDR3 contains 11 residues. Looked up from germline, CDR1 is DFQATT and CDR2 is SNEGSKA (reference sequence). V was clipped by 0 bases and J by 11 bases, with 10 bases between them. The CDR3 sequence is CSARDPPFAFF. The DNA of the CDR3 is TGCAGTGCTAGAGATCCCCCGTTTGCTTTCTTT.

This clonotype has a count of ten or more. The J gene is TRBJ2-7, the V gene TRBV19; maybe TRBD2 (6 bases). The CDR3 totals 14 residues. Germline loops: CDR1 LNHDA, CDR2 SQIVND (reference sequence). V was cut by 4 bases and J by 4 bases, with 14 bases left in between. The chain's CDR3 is CASSTGLGSYEQYF. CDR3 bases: TGTGCCAGTAGTACGGGACTGGGAAGTTACGAGCAGTACTTC.

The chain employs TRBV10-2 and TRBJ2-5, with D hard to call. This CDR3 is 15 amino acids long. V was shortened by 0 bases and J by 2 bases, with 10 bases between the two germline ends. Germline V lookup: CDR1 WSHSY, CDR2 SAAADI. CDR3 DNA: TGCGCCAGCAGTGAGTCAGGCGATTGGCAAGAGACCCAGTACTTC. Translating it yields CASSESGDWQETQYF.

The DNA of the CDR3 is TGTGCCACCAGCACCCCCGTGGGGAGTCGCGAGCAGTACTTC. Its translation: CATSTPVGSREQYF. The V gene is TRBV15, the J gene TRBJ2-7, with D possibly TRBD2 on 5 matching bases. V lost 4 bases, J lost 6 bases, and 16 bases lay in between. In germline, CDR1 is LNHNV, CDR2 YYDKDF (reference sequence). The CDR3 contains 14 residues. The complete variable domain, with remaining parts taken from reference TRBV15 and TRBJ2-7, reads DAMVIQNPRYQVTQFGKPVTLSCSQTLNHNVMYWYQQKSSQAPKLLFHYYDKDFNNEADTPDNFQSRRPNTSFCFLDIRSPGLGDTAMYLCATSTPVGSREQYFGPGTRLTVT.

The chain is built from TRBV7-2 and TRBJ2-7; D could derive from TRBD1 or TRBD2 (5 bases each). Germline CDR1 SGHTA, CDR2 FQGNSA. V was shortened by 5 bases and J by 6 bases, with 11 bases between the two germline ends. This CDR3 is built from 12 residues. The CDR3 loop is CASSHRGREQYF. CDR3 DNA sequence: TGTGCCAGCAGCCACCGGGGCCGCGAGCAGTACTTC.

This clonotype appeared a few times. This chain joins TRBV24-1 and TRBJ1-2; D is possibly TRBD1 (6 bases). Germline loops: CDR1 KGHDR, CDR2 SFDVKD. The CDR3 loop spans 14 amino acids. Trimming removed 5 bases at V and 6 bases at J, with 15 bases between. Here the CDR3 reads CATSAPGAGDGYTF. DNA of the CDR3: TGTGCCACCAGTGCCCCAGGGGCAGGAGATGGCTACACCTTC.

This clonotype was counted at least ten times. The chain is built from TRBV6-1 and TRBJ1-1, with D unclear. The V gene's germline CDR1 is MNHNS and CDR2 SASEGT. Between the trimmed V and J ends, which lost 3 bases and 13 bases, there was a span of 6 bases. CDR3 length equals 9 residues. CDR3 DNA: TGTGCCAGCAGTGATGGGTTTTTCTTT. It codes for CASSDGFFF.

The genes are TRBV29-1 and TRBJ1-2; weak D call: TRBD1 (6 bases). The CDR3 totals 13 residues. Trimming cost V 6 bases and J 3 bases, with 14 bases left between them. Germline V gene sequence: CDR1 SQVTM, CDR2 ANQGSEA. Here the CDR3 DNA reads TGCAGCGTGCTAATGACAGGACACTATGGCTACACCTTC. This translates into CSVLMTGHYGYTF. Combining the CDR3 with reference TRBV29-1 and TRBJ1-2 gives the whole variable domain SAVISQKPSRDICQRGTSLTIQCQVDSQVTMMFWYRQQPGQSLTLIATANQGSEATYESGFVIDKFPISRPNLTFSTLTVSNMSPEDSSIYLCSVLMTGHYGYTFGSGTRLTVV.

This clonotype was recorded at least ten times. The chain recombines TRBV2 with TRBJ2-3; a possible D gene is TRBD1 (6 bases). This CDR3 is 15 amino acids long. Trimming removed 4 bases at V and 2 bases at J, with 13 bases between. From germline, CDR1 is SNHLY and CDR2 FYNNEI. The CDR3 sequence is CASSVTGMDTDTQYF. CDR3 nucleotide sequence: TGTGCCAGCAGTGTCACAGGGATGGACACAGATACGCAGTATTTT.